This T cell receptor beta chain derives from a study of cytomegalovirus exposure and HLA in healthy donors (TCRdb year 2017). At the level of the whole study: In an earlier analysis of approximately 640 of the donors, 250 to 350 Gb of sequence data and 100 million or so unique TCR beta sequences from about 190 million T cells were reported. The study aimed to test whether signatures of past pathogen exposure could be identified by cataloging public T cell receptors. Among around 400 genotyped donors of the cohort, an average of around 250,000 unique TCR beta nucleotide sequences was sequenced per donor, of which about 19% were non-productive. The number of donors typed differed by locus, with 629-630 for A, B, C, DRB1 and DQB1, 522 for DQA1, about 610 for DPA1, and 450 to 480 for DPB1. Alongside the repertoire data, information on donor age, sex, ethnicity and CMV serostatus was compiled. Genome-wide SNP genotypes for about 65% of the 666 donors were used in a later genetic analysis, which treated that subset as a discovery cohort. Besides the first cohort of hundreds of subjects, a separate validation cohort made up of roughly 120 different subjects was used. To study patterns of TCR occurrence, a later analysis re-analyzed previously published TCR beta repertoires from 666 donors and added high-resolution HLA genotyping. All discovery cohort repertoires had been generated using a single sequencing platform. Rather than using new phenotypic data, the later analysis identified candidate immune exposures from TCR beta sequences and from how often those sequences occurred across donors. The genetic ancestry cluster associated with self-reported Caucasian donors included around four fifths of the roughly 400 genotyped donors. Both class I and class II loci were covered by HLA typing, at four-digit resolution. To predict cytomegalovirus infection status, the study brought together high-throughput TCR immunosequencing, statistical association of individual TCRs with disease status, and machine learning. Approximately 330 gigabases of sequencing data and around 80 million unique TCR sequences made up an early release that covered fewer than 650 HLA-typed donors. Using immunosequencing, the study profiled T cell repertoires from 550 to 750 subjects and related those repertoires to cytomegalovirus serostatus. Four or five DR-DQ haplotypes were handled as single units for association and clustering, since linkage in the cohort was strong. An earlier analysis of roughly 600 of the donors used high-throughput TCR beta sequencing to judge whether each TCR beta V gene segment behaved as functional or pseudogenic. The paper as a whole reports these results and caveats: Only TCR beta chains were sequenced in this cohort, and the absence of alpha or paired-chain data limited detectable features. Because counts were too low, under 20 rarely observed V segments, including chromosome 9 orphons, were left out of the earlier analysis of 587 of the donors. A later genetic analysis reported fewer N-insertions in productive TCRs among donors in an Asian-associated ancestry cluster than the roughly 690-donor mean. In a later analysis, 16,951 TCR beta sequences were associated with specific HLA alleles at a false discovery rate of 0.05. While some public TCRs were present in many individuals, most TCR sequences turned up only very rarely across donors. A further reported finding was that TCR beta sequences accurately predicted the HLA-A and HLA-B alleles for most subjects in the first cohort. It was suggested by the authors that the approach could potentially be generalized to other disease states and immunological phenotypes. The 87-base-pair reads could not distinguish some IMGT-functional V segments, including TRBV6-2 and TRBV6-3, so those segments were excluded. Because HLA typing was unavailable for some donors at each locus, only the typed subset was used in association tests. Cytomegalovirus status was reported to be diagnosed by the classifier with high specificity and sensitivity in both the original and validation cohorts. According to a later analysis, TCR association rates differed among HLA loci, with DRB1 alleles showing the most associated TCRs and HLA-C alleles showing the fewest. A cluster of highly shared sequence variants was judged likely to be a technical artifact of the sequencing pipeline. Broadly in line with IMGT annotations, most TCR beta V segments showed up in productive rearrangements about 87% or about 30% of the time in an earlier analysis of under 700 of the donors. Linkage disequilibrium might explain the correlated functional status among segregating V segments, but an unknown experimental factor could not be excluded. Assigning TCR associations to individual alleles was difficult when HLA alleles, especially DR and DQ, strongly co-occurred. A later analysis found that most CMV-associated TCR beta chains appeared HLA-restricted, with HLA associations seemingly driven largely by CMV exposure. In vitro tests confirmed that three of the cytomegalovirus-associated TCR beta chains recognize cytomegalovirus antigens. A later genetic analysis associated a missense DCLRE1C variant with V-gene and J-gene trimming of TCR beta chains, and an independent cohort replicated the association. Immune exposure information for the cohort was limited to CMV serostatus. In a later analysis, several top co-occurrence clusters were reported to appear linked to parvovirus B19, influenza, CMV and Epstein-Barr virus. In the study, some 180 TCR beta chains were listed as associated with cytomegalovirus. In a later analysis, HLA-associated TCR beta chains showed more clonal expansion and lower generation probabilities than non-associated chains that were equally common. Sequencing depth was assumed to be roughly uniform across donors in the presence/absence analyses, though that assumption may not hold.

Including the terminal cysteine and phenylalanine, the CDR3 comprises 13 residues. Only the CDR3 DNA stays, 39 bases, in frame from base 1. CDR1 is given as SQVTM and CDR2 as ANQGSEA, both from the germline V gene. A distance of 13 bases separates the germline ends of V and J, which lose 1 base and 7 bases respectively. The method was the immunoSEQ multiplex PCR assay. For the multiplex PCR, a mixture combining 60 forward primers for TCR Vbeta segments and 13 reverse primers for TCR Jbeta segments was used. The CDR3 region of rearranged TCR beta genes was amplified from genomic DNA with a multiplex PCR assay. The amplified TCR beta libraries were sequenced on the Illumina HiSeq System as 87-base-pair reads. Turning to the authors' computational methods: In a later analysis, roughly 80 million unique TCR beta chains were counted across the roughly 700 repertoires, and approximately 9.9 million of these chains were shared by at least two donors. To remove PCR and sequencing errors, raw reads were error-corrected and collapsed into unique sequences using a nearest-neighbor algorithm that merged closely related sequences. CDR3 sequences were aligned to IMGT reference sequences to assign V, D and J gene segments. Each retained sequence needed at least a six-nucleotide match to both a V gene segment and a J gene segment. A rearrangement was called productive if the CDR3 had no stop codons and remained in frame with V and J, and every other rearrangement was called non-productive. Following IMGT convention, CDR3 was defined as the stretch from the second conserved V-encoded cysteine to the conserved J-encoded phenylalanine. The earlier analysis of fewer than 700 of the donors excluded sequences that lacked an unambiguous match to a single V gene segment. In an earlier analysis of roughly 600 of the donors, a V segment was called functional when productive rearrangements were above 56.7%, and segregating when the standard deviation between donors exceeded 5%. A statistical classification framework was built to diagnose cytomegalovirus status from the catalog of TCR beta chain sequences. V and J gene assignment, in a later analysis, came from comparing TCR nucleotide sequences with IMGT/GENE-DB human TR gene sequences. A later analysis assigned CDR3 sequences and most-parsimonious VDJ recombination scenarios with the TCRdist pipeline. In a later analysis, each TCR beta chain was defined by its CDR3 amino acid sequence together with its V-gene family, and reads lacking a unique V-gene family were excluded. In a later analysis, nearly 600 highly shared, low-generation-probability nucleotide sequences were removed to address suspected cross-contamination and a sequencing artifact. For each public chain, a later analysis derived a clonal expansion index from normalized ranks of inferred template counts within each repertoire. In a later analysis, generation probabilities were computed using a VDJ recombination model fitted to out-of-frame rearrangements, and the results were checked against IGoR. In a later analysis, TCR-TCR, TCR-HLA and TCR-CMV co-occurrence was scored with hypergeometric tests, and a repertoire-size bias correction was applied to TCR pairs. False discovery rates were estimated in a later analysis by permuting HLA or CMV assignments 20 times. A later analysis grouped co-occurring TCRs with DBSCAN, adding TCRdist sequence similarity when clustering within HLA-allele-positive subsets. For co-occurrence clustering, repertoires with fewer than 30,000 or more than 120,000 public chains were excluded, along with four or five repertoires with anomalous nucleotide sharing. Here the immuneACCESS table is served through TCRdb, limited to in-frame sequences with V and J called. Missing clones are a known gap in these copies; in checked studies unresolved V genes cover under half, and the rest lacks a known reason. That table furnishes V, J and clone size, whereas the DNA furnished D and trimming. This sample gives 150,000 to 200,000 clones in total; 65% to 85% of them show up just once. The ten top clones hold about 5.6% of the sample.

For this clone: It has no known antigen specificity. Qualities for individual bases were not recorded, and no much larger clone is one base off.

The cohort was made up of hundreds of healthy bone marrow donors. Cohort members were all nominally healthy when sampled, although unrecorded immune exposures were likely present. The donor tested CMV seropositive and was one of the 289 seropositive cohort members. A peripheral blood sample was collected from each donor, and TCR beta sequencing was performed on peripheral blood mononuclear cells. Genomic DNA was extracted from the blood cell samples with the Qiagen DNeasy Blood Extraction Kit. The chain couples TRBV29-1 to TRBJ1-1, and possibly TRBD1, on 5 matching bases. The receptor was derived from a woman under 40 in good health and CMV-seropositive. Source material: PBMCs. This receptor has the CDR3 CSVEGGTGGEAFF. The bases are TGCAGCGTTGAAGGTGGGACGGGGGGTGAAGCTTTCTTT.